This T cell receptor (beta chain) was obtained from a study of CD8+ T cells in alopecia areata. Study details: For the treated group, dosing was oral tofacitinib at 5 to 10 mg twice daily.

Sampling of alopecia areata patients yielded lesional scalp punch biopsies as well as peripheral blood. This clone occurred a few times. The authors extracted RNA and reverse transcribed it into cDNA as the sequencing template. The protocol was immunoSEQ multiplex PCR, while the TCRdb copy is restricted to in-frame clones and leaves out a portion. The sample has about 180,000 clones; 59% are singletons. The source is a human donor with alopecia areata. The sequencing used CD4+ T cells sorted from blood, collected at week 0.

As DNA, the CDR3 is TGCAGCGTTGACCCGGACAGCACAGATACGCAGTATTTT. It encodes CSVDPDSTDTQYF. The rearrangement links TRBV29-1 to TRBJ2-3; no clear D. CDR1 SQVTM and CDR2 ANQGSEA come from the germline V gene. The CDR3 totals 13 residues. V gave up 3 bases and J gave up 0 bases, with 7 bases separating them.